This T cell receptor beta chain was retrieved from a study of shared clonotypes between healthy human individuals. Sequencing used immunoSEQ multiplex PCR; TCRdb keeps in-frame clones, though not all of them. The sample carries about 2.4 million clones, approximately 93% recorded once. V shed 4 bases and J shed 4 bases, with 17 bases lying between them. Germline CDR1 is SGHNT and CDR2 is YYREEE (reference sequence). The CDR3 sequence is 15 residues long. This TCR was sampled from a man between 18 and 35 years old in good health. Some clones in this sample may be carry-over from other donors' samples. This chain links TRBV5-4 with TRBJ2-5, with D possibly being TRBD2 (7 bases). The sample consisted of naive CD4+ T cells from PBMCs. Subset indicated: CD45RA+ positively selected. The CDR3 DNA is TGTGCCAGCAGCCCTCCAGGGGCGGGAGCAGAGACCCAGTACTTC. This encodes CASSPPGAGAETQYF.